The 27 T cell receptor beta chains listed next were all sequenced from one sample in a study of T cells after yellow fever vaccination. TCRdb re-called the 5' RACE reads through MiXCR, storing one row per CDR3 protein. The sample holds some 73,000 distinct CDR3 sequences; roughly 7.7% are singletons and the top ten take less than 50%. This sample comprised CD8+ T cells sorted from PBMCs, obtained on the day of the yellow fever booster vaccination. These TCRs come from a man aged 25 to 40 who received the YFV17D yellow fever vaccine.

This clonotype showed up just a few times. The genes are TRBV20-1 and TRBJ2-7, with 9 bases that match TRBD2. This CDR3 spans 17 amino acids. The germline V gene encodes CDR1 DFQATT and CDR2 SNEGSKA (reference sequence). The ends lost 0 bases at V and 6 bases at J; junction bases unmatched: 15. The CDR3 spells CSARDPVASGESGEQYF. CDR3 bases: TGCAGTGCTAGAGATCCGGTCGCTAGCGGGGAGTCGGGCGAGCAGTACTTC.

CDR3 sequence: CAWSATLNTEAFF. Written as DNA, the CDR3 is TGTGCCTGGAGTGCGACACTGAACACTGAAGCTTTCTTT. V gene TRBV30 combines with J gene TRBJ1-1, with unresolved D. The germline V and J ends were trimmed by 1 base and 0 bases, with 6 bases remaining between them. The CDR3 has 13 residues. Per the germline V gene, CDR1 is GTSNPN and CDR2 is SVGIG (reference sequence).

This clonotype has more than one count but fewer than ten. This rearrangement joins TRBV7-2 to TRBJ2-5; no clear D. Germline loops: CDR1 SGHTA, CDR2 FQGNSA. With 1 base removed from V and 5 bases from J, the gap between germline ends came to 11 bases. There are 14 residues in the CDR3. This chain's CDR3 is CASSLGVYGETQYF. The CDR3 bases are TGTGCCAGCAGCTTAGGAGTCTACGGGGAGACCCAGTACTTC.

The J gene is TRBJ2-7, the V gene TRBV25-1; possibly TRBD1 for D (6 bases). CDR1 and CDR2 (germline): MGHDK, SYGVNS. V dropped 8 bases and J dropped 7 bases, with 21 bases sitting between them. The CDR3 is 14 residues long. The CDR3 DNA is TGTGCCAGCTTCGCCCCGGACAGACCCTTGGAGCAGTACTTC. Residues: CASFAPDRPLEQYF.

This clonotype occurred a few times. The chain joins TRBV6-1 to TRBJ1-5, with TRBD1 matching over 7 bases. Germline V gene lookup returns CDR1 MNHNS and CDR2 SASEGT. J was trimmed by 8 bases and V by 6 bases; bases with no gene match: 13. CDR3 length: 15 amino acids. The CDR3 reads CASRGDRVVREPQHF. The CDR3 DNA is TGTGCCAGCAGGGGCGACAGGGTTGTCAGGGAGCCCCAGCATTTT.

This clonotype turned up a few times. V gene TRBV27 combines with J gene TRBJ2-2; D gene uncertain. Trimming left V 3 bases short and J 5 bases short, with 16 bases between. In germline, CDR1 is MNHEY, CDR2 SMNVEV (reference sequence). This CDR3 region has 16 residues. CDR3 amino acids: CASSFGPELDTGELFF. The CDR3 region has the DNA TGTGCCAGCAGTTTTGGCCCAGAGCTGGATACCGGGGAGCTGTTTTTT.

This clonotype appeared many times. DNA of the CDR3: TGTGCCAGCAGTCCCTCCCTGAATCAGCCCCAGCATTTT. It codes for CASSPSLNQPQHF. The V and J genes are TRBV27 and TRBJ1-5; no reliable D call. Looked up from germline, CDR1 is MNHEY and CDR2 is SMNVEV (reference sequence). This CDR3 has 13 residues. The V gene lost 5 bases and the J gene lost 4 bases, with 9 bases spanning the gap.

This clonotype appeared a few times. Mismatch with germline at one junction end may stem from a read error. The chain links TRBV24-1 to TRBJ2-1, with 9 bases lining up with TRBD1. The CDR3 extends over 13 amino acids. CDR1 and CDR2 (germline): KGHDR, SFDVKD. The CDR3 loop is CATSGQPGQGLVF. The CDR3 nucleotides are TGTGCCACCAGTGGCCAGCCGGGACAGGGTTTGGTCTTC.

This clonotype was picked up a small number of times. V is TRBV7-2 and J is TRBJ2-2; no firm D call. Trimming cost V 1 base and J 7 bases, with 7 bases left between them. The V gene's germline CDR1 is SGHTA and CDR2 FQGNSA. The CDR3 loop spans 13 amino acids. The CDR3, as DNA: TGTGCCAGCAGCTTAGGACGCAGCGGGGAGCTGTTTTTT. Translation: CASSLGRSGELFF. The variable domain in full, completed from reference TRBV7-2 and TRBJ2-2, reads GAGVSQSPSNKVTEKGKDVELRCDPISGHTALYWYRQSLGQGLEFLIYFQGNSAPDKSGLPSDRFSAERTGGSVSTLTIQRTQQEDSAVYLCASSLGRSGELFFGEGSRLTVL.

This clonotype was counted between two and nine times. V and J are TRBV15 and TRBJ2-7; the D gene is possibly TRBD2 (5 bases). Trimming took off 0 bases at V and 0 bases at J, with 9 bases between the two ends. Germline V gives CDR1 LNHNV, CDR2 YYDKDF (reference sequence). This CDR3 is 15 amino acids long. The CDR3 coding sequence is TGTGCCACCAGCAGAGATCCTGGGAGCTCCTACGAGCAGTACTTC. It specifies CATSRDPGSSYEQYF. Based on the CDR3 plus reference TRBV15 and TRBJ2-7, the full variable domain is DAMVIQNPRYQVTQFGKPVTLSCSQTLNHNVMYWYQQKSSQAPKLLFHYYDKDFNNEADTPDNFQSRRPNTSFCFLDIRSPGLGDTAMYLCATSRDPGSSYEQYFGPGTRLTVT.

This clonotype has only a few counts. The gene calls are TRBV29-1 and TRBJ2-2; no clear D gene. This CDR3 has 12 residues. The germline V gene has CDR1 SQVTM and CDR2 ANQGSEA. V shed 6 bases and J shed 1 base, with 6 bases lying between them. CDR3 region: CSVSMNTGELFF. The CDR3 nucleotides read TGCAGCGTCAGTATGAACACCGGGGAGCTGTTTTTT.

This clonotype was found a few times. The rearrangement uses TRBV7-9 and TRBJ2-7; 7 bases agree with TRBD1. Germline V CDR1 and CDR2: SEHNR, FQNEAQ (reference sequence). CDR3 length equals 12 residues. The ends lost 5 bases at V and 5 bases at J; junction bases unmatched: 3. CDR3 loop: CASSPTGNEQYF. The CDR3 DNA reads TGTGCCAGCAGCCCGACAGGGAACGAGCAGTACTTC.

This clonotype was detected only a few times. J is TRBJ2-7 and V is TRBV11-2, with TRBD1 identical over 10 bases. Germline V lookup: CDR1 SGHAT, CDR2 FQNNGV. With 6 bases clipped from V and 6 bases from J, the junction kept 11 bases outside the gene matches. The CDR3 length is 15 residues. The CDR3 nucleotides read TGTGCCAGCAGTAACGAGGGACAGGGGTCGGCCGAGCAGTACTTC. Encoded protein: CASSNEGQGSAEQYF.

This clonotype showed up just a few times. The chain joins TRBV5-1 to TRBJ2-4; 8 nucleotides line up with TRBD1. Germline V gene data show CDR1 as SGHRS and CDR2 as YFSETQ. V was clipped by 4 bases and J by 0 bases; unmatched bases: 6. The length of the CDR3 is 16 residues. The CDR3 DNA reads TGCGCCAGCAGCGATACGACAGGGGAAGCCAAAAACATTCAGTACTTC. Encoded protein: CASSDTTGEAKNIQYF. Combining the CDR3 with reference TRBV5-1 and TRBJ2-4 gives the whole variable domain KAGVTQTPRYLIKTRGQQVTLSCSPISGHRSVSWYQQTPGQGLQFLFEYFSETQRNKGNFPGRFSGRQFSNSRSEMNVSTLELGDSALYLCASSDTTGEAKNIQYFGAGTRLSVL.

The table lists this clonotype with a few counts. V gene TRBV15 combines with J gene TRBJ1-1; D is unclear. V lost 5 bases to trimming and J lost 8 bases, with 15 bases between them. Germline V gene data show CDR1 as LNHNV and CDR2 as YYDKDF (reference sequence). The CDR3 spans 13 residues. The CDR3 coding sequence is TGTGCCACCAGCGGCGCCTACTCCGGCGAAGCTTTCTTT. Its translation: CATSGAYSGEAFF.

J is TRBJ2-7 and V is TRBV6-2 or TRBV6-3; the D is unclear. CDR3 length equals 11 residues. From germline, CDR1 is MNHEY and CDR2 SVGEGT. V was cut by 7 bases and J by 2 bases, with 6 bases left in between. The CDR3 DNA follows: TGTGCCAGCAACTCGGCCTACGAGCAGTACTTC. Encoded protein: CASNSAYEQYF.

This clonotype occurred a few times. This chain uses TRBV29-1 with TRBJ1-1; 11 positions agree with TRBD1. Germline lookup yields CDR1 SQVTM and CDR2 ANQGSEA. Trimming took 5 bases from V and 2 from J; bases not matched to a gene: 4. The CDR3 runs to 14 residues. The CDR3 DNA sequence: TGCAGCGTTTGGACAGGGGGCCAAAACACTGAAGCTTTCTTT. Translating gives CSVWTGGQNTEAFF.

This clonotype was observed a few times. The rearrangement links TRBV9 to TRBJ2-1; 9 bases are shared with TRBD2. The length of the CDR3 is 15 residues. Germline CDR1 SGDLS, CDR2 YYNGEE. V lost 0 bases to trimming and J lost 9 bases; unmatched junction nucleotides: 7. This CDR3 is CASSVGGGRAGEQFF. The CDR3 nucleotides read TGTGCCAGCAGCGTAGGAGGCGGGAGGGCGGGTGAGCAGTTCTTC.

Many counts were recorded for this clonotype. The chain recombines TRBV2 with TRBJ2-7; D gene unclear. V gave up 2 bases and J gave up 4 bases, with 12 bases separating them. The CDR3 runs to 14 residues. Germline values: CDR1 SNHLY, CDR2 FYNNEI. As DNA, the CDR3 is TGTGCCAGCAGTGAAATCGGTACTACGTACGAGCAGTACTTC. This gives the protein CASSEIGTTYEQYF.

There are many counts of this clonotype. The CDR3 sequence: CASSQSGGTQETQYF. Written as DNA, the CDR3 is TGTGCCAGCAGCCAAAGCGGGGGAACACAAGAGACCCAGTACTTC. The chain has TRBV9 and TRBJ2-5; 8 nucleotides match TRBD2. The germline V gene encodes CDR1 SGDLS and CDR2 YYNGEE. J lost 2 bases, V lost 4 bases, and 7 bases had no gene match. The CDR3 consists of 15 residues.

This clonotype was found many times. The chain couples TRBV7-2 to TRBJ2-7; no definite D call. CDR3 length equals 15 residues. Between the trimmed V and J ends, which lost 1 base and 5 bases, there was a span of 15 bases. Germline V gene sequence: CDR1 SGHTA, CDR2 FQGNSA. CDR3 residues: CASSLVVGALHEQYF. The DNA for the CDR3 is TGTGCCAGCAGCTTAGTTGTGGGCGCTCTCCACGAGCAGTACTTC.

In the case of this clonotype: A junction boundary mismatches the germline segment, possibly from a read error. The V gene is TRBV11-2, the J gene TRBJ2-3; unclear D gene. The CDR3 is made up of 17 amino acids. Germline loops: CDR1 SGHAT, CDR2 FQNNGV. The CDR3 nucleotides are TGTGCCAGCAGCCTAGACCAACCCAGTTTATCCACAGATACGCAGTATTTT. This codes for CASSLDQPSLSTDTQYF.

The table lists this clonotype with many counts. The chain's CDR3 is CATSRGIAGGPSDTQYF. The CDR3 bases are TGTGCCACCAGCAGAGGAATAGCGGGAGGGCCATCAGATACGCAGTATTTT. V usage is TRBV15 and J usage is TRBJ2-3; 11 bases fit TRBD2. Unmatched junction bases numbered 7, after V lost 1 base and J lost 4 bases. CDR1 is LNHNV, CDR2 YYDKDF, per germline (reference sequence). The length of the CDR3 is 17 residues.

This clonotype was seen repeatedly, ten times or more. The V gene is TRBV9, the J gene TRBJ2-1; 11 bases are a match to TRBD2. V gave up 0 bases and J gave up 7 bases; unmatched junction bases: 3. The CDR3 length is 15 residues. From germline, CDR1 is SGDLS and CDR2 YYNGEE. CDR3: CASSVGTSGSNEQFF. The DNA of the CDR3 is TGTGCCAGCAGCGTAGGAACTAGCGGGAGTAATGAGCAGTTCTTC.

The genes are TRBV6-1 and TRBJ2-3; TRBD2 matches at 7 bases. With 7 bases clipped from V and 2 bases from J, the junction kept 12 bases outside the gene matches. In germline, CDR1 is MNHNS, CDR2 SASEGT. CDR3 length: 16 residues. CDR3 DNA: TGTGCCAGCACAATGAGAGCGGGGCAGAACACAGATACGCAGTATTTT. Amino acids: CASTMRAGQNTDTQYF.

This clonotype was counted between two and nine times. J is TRBJ2-7 and V is TRBV4-1; D call uncertain. Per the germline V gene, CDR1 is MGHRA and CDR2 is YSYEKL. With 3 bases removed from V and 7 bases from J, the gap between germline ends came to 13 bases. The CDR3 totals 13 residues. The CDR3 spells CASSQGFPAEQYF. The CDR3 DNA is TGCGCCAGCAGCCAGGGTTTCCCGGCGGAGCAGTACTTC.

This clonotype has ten or more counts. J is TRBJ2-1 and V is TRBV5-1; 9 bases align to TRBD2. The CDR3 has 15 amino acids. With V trimmed by 4 bases and J by 4 bases, 6 bases remained unmatched. In germline, CDR1 is SGHRS, CDR2 YFSETQ. The CDR3 nucleotides are TGCGCCAGCAGCGCCAGGACTAGCGTATACAATGAGCAGTTCTTC. Translated: CASSARTSVYNEQFF.